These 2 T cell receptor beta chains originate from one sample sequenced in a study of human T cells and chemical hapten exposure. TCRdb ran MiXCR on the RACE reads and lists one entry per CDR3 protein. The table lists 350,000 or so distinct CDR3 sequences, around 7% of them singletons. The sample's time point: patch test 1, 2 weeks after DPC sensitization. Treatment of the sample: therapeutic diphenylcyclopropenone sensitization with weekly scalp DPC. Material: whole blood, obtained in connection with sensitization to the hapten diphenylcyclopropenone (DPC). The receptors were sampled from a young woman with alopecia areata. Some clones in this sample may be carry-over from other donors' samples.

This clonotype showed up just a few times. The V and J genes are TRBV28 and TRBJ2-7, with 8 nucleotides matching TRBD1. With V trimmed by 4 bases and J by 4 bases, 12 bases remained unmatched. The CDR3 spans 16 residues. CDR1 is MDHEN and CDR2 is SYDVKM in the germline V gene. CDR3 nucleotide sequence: TGTGCCAGCAGTTCCTCCGGGACAGGTAATTTATACGAGCAGTACTTC. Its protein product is CASSSSGTGNLYEQYF.

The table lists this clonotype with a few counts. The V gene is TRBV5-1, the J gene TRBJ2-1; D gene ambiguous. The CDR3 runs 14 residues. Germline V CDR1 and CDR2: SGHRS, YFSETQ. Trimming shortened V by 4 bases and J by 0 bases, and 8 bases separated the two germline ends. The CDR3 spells CASSPQSSYNEQFF. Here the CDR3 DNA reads TGCGCCAGCAGCCCTCAGAGCTCCTACAATGAGCAGTTCTTC.